A single sample is the source of the 8 T cell receptor beta chains below, sequenced in a study of T cells in lung cancer brain metastases. The data were produced by immunoSEQ multiplex PCR, yet TCRdb's version contains in-frame clones alone and is incomplete. This repertoire shows 5,000 or so clones, over 75% found once; its top ten account for 9.2%. Sequencing used tumor tissue from a brain metastasis. Receptors originate from a woman aged 50 to 60 with non-small cell lung cancer that had spread to the brain.

The table lists this clone with a count of one. The chain couples TRBV5-6 to TRBJ1-3; 7 bases are shared with TRBD1. Per germline, CDR1 SGHDT and CDR2 YYEEEE. V shed 4 bases, J shed 5 bases, and the junction held 6 bases outside the gene matches. This CDR3 has 14 residues. CDR3 region: CASSGRDSRNTIYF. The DNA of the CDR3 is TGTGCCAGCAGCGGCCGGGACAGCAGAAACACCATATATTTT.

This clone was observed once. The chain combines TRBV9 with TRBJ2-1, with TRBD2 as a possible D gene (7 bases). Germline assignment: CDR1 SGDLS and CDR2 YYNGEE. V shed 3 bases and J shed 0 bases, with 10 bases lying between them. The CDR3 extends over 15 amino acids. In DNA, the CDR3 is TGTGCCAGCAGCGAGGGGGGGAGCTCCTACAATGAGCAGTTCTTC. Translated, it gives CASSEGGSSYNEQFF.

The CDR3 DNA reads as TGTGCCAGCTCGGCAGGGCCGAGCTATGGCTACACCTTC. This translates into CASSAGPSYGYTF. V is TRBV18 and J is TRBJ1-2; tentative D call: TRBD1 (5 bases). The V end was cut by 6 bases, the J end by 4 bases, with 12 bases between. CDR1 is KGHSH and CDR2 is LQKENI in the germline V gene. This CDR3 contains 13 residues. The whole variable domain, remainder taken from reference TRBV18 and TRBJ1-2, is NAGVMQNPRHLVRRRGQEARLRCSPMKGHSHVYWYRQLPEEGLKFMVYLQKENIIDESGMPKERFSAEFPKEGPSILRIQQVVRGDSAAYFCASSAGPSYGYTFGSGTRLTVV.

The rearrangement joins TRBV4-3 to TRBJ2-7; tentative D call: TRBD2 (5 bases). Germline CDR1 is LGHNA and CDR2 is YSLEER. The ends were cut back, 1 base at V and 2 bases at J, with 12 bases in the middle. The CDR3 sequence is 15 residues long. This chain's CDR3 is CASSQAGGGTYEQYF. The DNA for the CDR3 is TGCGCCAGCAGCCAAGCCGGAGGCGGAACCTACGAGCAGTACTTC.

The chain combines TRBV7-2 with TRBJ2-5, with D perhaps given as TRBD1 or TRBD2 (5 bases each). Trimming took 2 bases from V and 5 from J, leaving 18 bases between them. This CDR3 is 16 amino acids long. Germline V gene sequence: CDR1 SGHTA, CDR2 FQGNSA. Here the CDR3 reads CASSLNRLGRVETQYF. For the CDR3, the DNA is TGTGCCAGCAGCTTAAATCGTCTGGGGCGGGTCGAGACCCAGTACTTC.

Turning to this clone: One end of the junction does not line up with germline, which may come from a read error. This chain links TRBV6-5 with TRBJ2-7; D is unclear. Germline V gene lookup returns CDR1 MNHEY and CDR2 SVGAGI. The CDR3 has 12 residues. The chain's CDR3 is CASSTPSHEQYF. Written as DNA, the CDR3 is TGTGCCAGCAGTACCCCCTCCCACGAGCAGTACTTT.

The rearrangement uses TRBV7-2 and TRBJ1-5, with TRBD1 as a possible D gene (5 bases). The CDR3 has 15 amino acids. The germline V gene encodes CDR1 SGHTA and CDR2 FQGNSA. Trimming removed 1 base at V and 8 bases at J, with 15 bases between. The CDR3 here is CASSLEPTGGEPQHF. DNA for the CDR3: TGTGCCAGCAGCTTAGAACCGACGGGGGGTGAGCCCCAGCATTTT.

The rearrangement links TRBV30 to TRBJ1-1, with D hard to call. Per germline, CDR1 GTSNPN and CDR2 SVGIG (reference sequence). V was pared by 2 bases and J by 4 bases, with 14 bases between. This CDR3 contains 14 residues. The CDR3 nucleotides read TGTGCCTGGAGTCCTCAGGCAGGAGGCACTGAAGCTTTCTTT. Amino acid sequence: CAWSPQAGGTEAFF.